This is a list of T cell receptor beta chains from one sample in a study of graft-versus-host responses after intestinal transplantation. Sequencing was performed with immunoSEQ multiplex PCR; in TCRdb, only in-frame clones are kept and a portion is missing. The table has 85,000 to 90,000 clones, more than 90% seen once; the top ten hold about 0.3%. Antigens for these TCRs are unknown. Here the sequenced sample was unstimulated CD4+ T cells sorted from spleen or lymph node cells, taken before intestinal transplant. The receptors were sampled from a human donor who received an intestinal transplant. Each CDR3 is given with its conserved first and last residue. A D gene is named only where the DNA matches it firmly.

J gene,V gene,D gene,CDR3 protein
TRBJ1-4,TRBV6-6,TRBD1,CASSYSVTGGNEKLFF
TRBJ2-2,TRBV6-1,.,CASIRRPVNTGELFF
TRBJ2-1,TRBV6-5,TRBD2,CASNGLAGDNEQFF
TRBJ2-3,TRBV9,.,CASSVVSRPGTDTQYF
TRBJ2-1,TRBV5-1,.,CASRIDNRVTYNEQFF
TRBJ2-5,TRBV11-1,.,CASSRRGRETQYF
TRBJ2-2,TRBV5-1,.,CASSQLLNRADGELFF
TRBJ2-7,TRBV28,TRBD1,CASTQGDRVHEQYF
TRBJ2-3,TRBV5-1,.,CASKGLATDTQYF
.,TRBV28,.,CASSFRGNGYEQYF
TRBJ1-1,TRBV29-1,TRBD1,CSASQGYNTEAFF
TRBJ2-1,TRBV15,TRBD1,CATSRDARGRGNEQFF
TRBJ2-7,TRBV27,.,CASSLSLRSEQYF
TRBJ1-4,TRBV18,TRBD1,CASSPPRQGEDEKLFF
TRBJ2-6,TRBV5-4,.,CASSQGPPFSGANVLTF
TRBJ1-3,TRBV6-6,.,CASSPLGASSGNTIYF
TRBJ2-7,TRBV28,.,CASSIYSPLGYEQYF
TRBJ1-1,TRBV11-1,.,CASSWGRDTEAFF
TRBJ2-3,TRBV11-3,TRBD2,CASSRRGVVADTQYF
TRBJ2-3,TRBV4-1,.,CASSQGMALSSTDTQYF
TRBJ1-1,TRBV29-1,.,CSATAGYTEAFF
TRBJ1-1,TRBV18,TRBD1,CASSPPGQGYITEAFF